These 10 T cell receptor beta chains came from one sample sequenced in a study of blood T cell repertoires in COVID-19. Using immunoSEQ multiplex PCR, the repertoire was profiled, and TCRdb retains in-frame clones only, with some absent. The table records 250,000 to 350,000 clones, around 85% of them present only once. The sequencing sample was made of peripheral blood. The source is a woman in her twenties or thirties who had recovered from COVID-19.

This clone was counted between two and nine times. The genes are TRBV6-5 and TRBJ1-4; D not resolved. Germline-derived CDR1 and CDR2 are MNHEY and SVGAGI. Deletions cut 6 bases from V and 8 bases from J, with 16 bases between. The CDR3 extends over 14 amino acids. Here the CDR3 reads CASSGSGVGEKLFF. CDR3 DNA sequence: TGTGCCAGCAGCGGGAGTGGGGTGGGGGAAAAACTGTTTTTT.

V usage is TRBV14 and J usage is TRBJ2-1; D might be TRBD1 (5 bases). CDR1 and CDR2 from the germline V gene are SGHDN and FVKESK. V lost 5 bases to trimming and J lost 7 bases, with 15 bases between them. The CDR3 has 14 residues. The DNA for the CDR3 is TGTGCCAGCAGCGGTCAGGGTTTGGATAATGAGCAGTTCTTC. The encoded protein is CASSGQGLDNEQFF.

The chain uses TRBV5-6 and TRBJ2-7; no reliable D call. V was shortened by 2 bases and J by 1 base, with 10 bases between the two germline ends. The CDR3 length is 14 residues. Germline loops: CDR1 SGHDT, CDR2 YYEEEE. CDR3 sequence reads: CASSFIQVSYEQYF. The CDR3 DNA reads TGTGCCAGCAGCTTCATCCAGGTATCCTACGAGCAGTACTTC.

The chain is built from TRBV9 and TRBJ2-5; 9 bases match TRBD1. The germline V gene encodes CDR1 SGDLS and CDR2 YYNGEE. V was clipped by 2 bases and J by 4 bases; unmatched bases: 3. The CDR3 is 14 amino acids. Here the CDR3 reads CASSVTGGLETQYF. CDR3 nucleotide sequence: TGTGCCAGCAGCGTCACAGGGGGCCTAGAGACCCAGTACTTC.

V usage is TRBV11-2 and J usage is TRBJ2-3; TRBD2 matches at 8 bases. From germline, CDR1 is SGHAT and CDR2 FQNNGV. After removal of 4 bases from V and 0 bases from J, the junction contained 3 bases not matched to a gene. The CDR3 runs 15 residues. CDR3 loop: CASSSWTSSTDTQYF. In DNA form, the CDR3 reads TGTGCCAGCAGCTCCTGGACTAGCAGCACAGATACGCAGTATTTT.

This clone occurred once. The chain uses TRBV20-1 and TRBJ2-3, with 9 bases lining up with TRBD2. V was pared by 3 bases and J by 5 bases, with 6 bases of the junction left unmatched. Germline CDR1 is DFQATT and CDR2 is SNEGSKA (reference sequence). This CDR3 is 14 amino acids long. CDR3 nucleotides: TGCAGTGCTAGTAGGGGACTAGCCGAAGATACGCAGTATTTT. Protein: CSASRGLAEDTQYF.

This clone was counted only a few times. The sample has other DNA sequences that encode this CDR3 too. V usage is TRBV5-6 and J usage is TRBJ2-7; 9 positions agree with TRBD1. With 3 bases clipped from V and 5 bases from J, the junction kept 0 bases outside the gene matches. This CDR3 spans 12 amino acids. Looked up from germline, CDR1 is SGHDT and CDR2 is YYEEEE. The DNA for the CDR3 is TGTGCCAGCAGCTGGGACAGGGACGAGCAGTACTTC. Its protein product is CASSWDRDEQYF.

The gene calls are TRBV10-3 and TRBJ2-1; the D is unclear. The germline V gene encodes CDR1 ENHRY and CDR2 SYGVKD. CDR3 length: 14 amino acids. Trimming shortened V by 3 bases and J by 0 bases, and 6 bases separated the two germline ends. CDR3: CAISERSSYNEQFF. The CDR3 DNA reads as TGTGCCATCAGTGAACGGAGCTCCTACAATGAGCAGTTCTTC.

This chain joins TRBV24-1 and TRBJ1-4; D unresolved. The CDR3 length is 16 residues. Trimming removed 1 base from V and 11 bases from J, with 19 bases in between. Germline loops: CDR1 KGHDR, CDR2 SFDVKD. CDR3 residues: CATSDFPPGNRWKLFF. In DNA, the CDR3 is TGTGCCACCAGTGATTTTCCCCCCGGCAACAGATGGAAACTGTTTTTT.

This clone is a singleton in its sample. This rearrangement joins TRBV30 to TRBJ2-7; 10 bases are shared with TRBD1. Trimming took 5 bases from V and 10 from J; bases not matched to a gene: 11. The CDR3 loop spans 13 amino acids. Germline loops: CDR1 GTSNPN, CDR2 SVGIG (reference sequence). CDR3 region: CAWGPGQGNYQYF. The DNA of the CDR3 is TGTGCCTGGGGGCCGGGACAGGGGAATTACCAGTACTTC.